This is a list of T cell receptor beta chains from one sample in a study of blood T cell repertoires in COVID-19. Libraries were prepared by immunoSEQ multiplex PCR; TCRdb keeps only in-frame clonotypes and omits some of them. The table lists around 50,000 clones, more than 75% of them singletons. Source material: peripheral blood. These TCRs come from a woman aged 55-75 years with acute or convalescent COVID-19. The CDR3 runs from the conserved cysteine through the conserved F or W. A D gene is named only where the DNA matches it firmly. A clone size is listed for some rows: how often the clone was seen (once, few, many), or a class if it is expanded.

cdr3_length	j_call	d_call	clone_size	v_call	cdr3_aa	cdr3_nt
13	TRBJ2-3	.	.	TRBV7-3	CASSPQGTDTQYF	TGTGCCAGCAGCCCTCAGGGGACAGATACGCAGTATTTT
15	TRBJ1-1	TRBD1	once	TRBV5-5	CASRSGGTANTEAFF	TGTGCCAGCAGGTCTGGCGGGACAGCGAACACTGAAGCTTTCTTT
15	TRBJ1-4	.	.	TRBV4-2	CASSQKGGTGEKLFF	TGTGCCAGCAGCCAAAAGGGAGGTACGGGCGAAAAACTGTTTTTT
14	TRBJ2-1	TRBD1	.	TRBV25-1	CASSRQGDYNEQFF	TGTGCCAGCAGCCGACAGGGGGACTACAATGAGCAGTTCTTC
14	TRBJ2-7	TRBD1	.	TRBV5-1	CASSLAGQGNEQYF	TGCGCCAGCAGCTTGGCAGGACAGGGCAACGAGCAGTACTTC
14	TRBJ2-1	TRBD2	.	TRBV19	CASRAGGTTNEQFF	TGTGCCAGTAGAGCGGGGGGCACCACCAATGAGCAGTTCTTC
13	TRBJ1-2	.	.	TRBV10-3	CAIRAPGNYGYTF	TGTGCCATCAGGGCCCCAGGGAACTATGGCTACACCTTC
17	TRBJ1-5	TRBD1	.	TRBV3-1/TRBV3-2	CASSQEMDRGGNQPQHF	TGTGCCAGCAGCCAAGAGATGGACAGGGGTGGCAATCAGCCCCAGCATTTT
17	TRBJ2-3	TRBD2	medium-sized	TRBV14	CASSRLAGESSTDTQYF	TGTGCCAGCAGCCGGTTAGCGGGGGAAAGTAGCACAGATACGCAGTATTTT
17	TRBJ1-4	TRBD1	once	TRBV10-3	CAIRPGTVGASNEKLFF	TGTGCCATCAGGCCCGGGACAGTTGGAGCATCTAATGAAAAACTGTTTTTT
14	TRBJ1-5	.	.	TRBV19	CASILGGSNQPQHF	TGTGCCAGTATTCTGGGAGGGAGCAATCAGCCCCAGCATTTT
13	TRBJ1-3	.	.	TRBV19	CASSIALGNTIYF	TGTGCCAGTAGTATAGCCCTTGGAAACACCATATATTTT
14	TRBJ2-7	.	once	TRBV11-2	CASSLTNGDYEQYF	TGTGCCAGCAGCTTAACCAACGGGGACTACGAGCAGTACTTC
16	TRBJ1-4	.	.	TRBV18	CASSTTSGAPPLKLFF	TGTGCCAGCTCAACCACTTCAGGGGCGCCCCCGTTGAAACTGTTTTTT
17	TRBJ2-2	.	.	TRBV11-2	CASSFLLGRGGTGELFF	TGTGCCAGCAGCTTTCTATTAGGCAGGGGAGGGACCGGGGAGCTGTTTTTT
18	TRBJ2-1	TRBD2	.	TRBV5-1	CASSLGLAGGRSYNEQFF	TGCGCCAGCAGCTTGGGTCTAGCGGGGGGGCGCTCCTACAATGAGCAGTTCTTC
14	TRBJ1-6	.	.	TRBV3-1/TRBV3-2	CASSPELNNSPLHF	TGTGCCAGCAGCCCAGAGTTAAATAATTCACCCCTCCACTTT
16	TRBJ1-2	.	.	TRBV7-5	CVRSVGVKLSSYGYTF	TGTGTCAGAAGCGTCGGGGTCAAGCTAAGTAGCTATGGCTACACCTTC
14	TRBJ2-3	.	.	TRBV6-4	CASSREMGEDTQYF	TGTGCCAGCAGTAGAGAGATGGGCGAAGATACGCAGTATTTT
13	TRBJ1-6	.	.	TRBV12-3/TRBV12-4	CASSPDSNSPLHF	TGTGCCAGCAGCCCGGACAGCAATTCACCCCTCCACTTT
12	TRBJ1-1	.	.	TRBV12-3/TRBV12-4	CASSTSYTEAFF	TGTGCCAGCAGTACCAGTTACACTGAAGCTTTCTTT
15	TRBJ2-3	TRBD2	.	TRBV10-1	CASKASGDPTDTQYF	TGCGCCAGCAAGGCTAGCGGGGATCCAACAGATACGCAGTATTTT
13	TRBJ2-1	TRBD2	medium-sized	TRBV2	CARGLATYNEQFF	TGTGCCAGGGGACTAGCGACCTACAATGAGCAGTTCTTC
15	TRBJ2-1	.	.	TRBV19	CASSMGPPLYNEQFF	TGTGCCAGTAGTATGGGCCCACCCCTCTACAATGAGCAGTTCTTC
18	TRBJ1-6	.	.	TRBV27	CASSSGYRLTSYNSPLHF	TGTGCCAGCAGTTCCGGGTATAGGCTAACGTCTTATAATTCACCCCTCCACTTT